These 20 T cell receptor beta chains came from one sample sequenced in a study of PD-1 blockade in classical Hodgkin lymphoma. Method: immunoSEQ multiplex PCR; TCRdb's copy keeps in-frame clones and lacks some. The repertoire has fewer than 50,000 clones, 88% of them found once; the top ten carry roughly 10%. The patients all showed relapse after autologous stem cell transplantation, while their brentuximab vedotin exposure varied. The sequences come from peripheral blood mononuclear cells (PBMCs), collected at baseline. Receptor source: a human donor with classical Hodgkin lymphoma.

The CDR3 protein is CASSKTGLTEAFF. Here the CDR3 DNA reads TGTGCCAGCAGCAAGACAGGGTTGACTGAAGCTTTCTTT. The chain joins TRBV5-6 to TRBJ1-1; 7 nucleotides line up with TRBD1. The CDR3 runs to 13 residues. Germline V gene sequence: CDR1 SGHDT, CDR2 YYEEEE. Losses at the gene ends were 4 bases for V and 5 bases for J; bases not matched to a gene: 5.

V usage is TRBV4-2 and J usage is TRBJ1-2, with D possibly being TRBD1 (6 bases). Trimming stripped 0 bases from V and 7 bases from J, with 12 bases between. This CDR3 has 14 residues. Per germline, CDR1 LGHNA and CDR2 YNFKEQ. The CDR3: CASSQDRGLGGYTF. The CDR3 DNA sequence: TGTGCCAGCAGCCAAGATCGGGGGCTCGGTGGCTACACCTTC.

The rearrangement uses TRBV5-8 and TRBJ2-7; D is undetermined. V was pared by 0 bases and J by 1 base, with 5 bases between. CDR1 and CDR2 from the germline V gene are SGHTS and YDEGEE. This CDR3 region has 13 residues. CDR3 DNA: TGTGCCAGCAGCTTGGTAGTTTCCTACGAGCAGTACTTC. The encoded protein is CASSLVVSYEQYF.

The rearrangement uses TRBV6-1 and TRBJ1-1; D ambiguous. Germline loops: CDR1 MNHNS, CDR2 SASEGT. V dropped 7 bases and J dropped 0 bases, with 9 bases sitting between them. This CDR3 region has 13 residues. This chain's CDR3 is CASNLQLNTEAFF. Written as DNA, the CDR3 is TGTGCCAGCAATCTACAGTTGAACACTGAAGCTTTCTTT.

The J gene is TRBJ1-2, the V gene TRBV21-1. TRBV21-1 is shown as a pseudogene. CDR3 length equals 12 residues. This chain's CDR3 is CASSKLDYGYTF. The CDR3 nucleotides read TGTGCCAGCAGCAAACTAGACTATGGCTACACCTTC.

The chain is built from TRBV6-6 and TRBJ2-1; possibly TRBD1 or TRBD2 for D (6 bases each). The CDR3 totals 13 residues. The V gene lost 9 bases and the J gene lost 9 bases, with 18 bases spanning the gap. Germline CDR1 reads MNHNY; CDR2 reads SVGAGI (reference sequence). The CDR3 is CASGGGAGGEQFF. The CDR3 region has the DNA TGTGCCAGTGGGGGCGGGGCAGGAGGTGAGCAGTTCTTC.

V is TRBV4-1 and J is TRBJ2-3, with D unresolved. CDR3 length: 15 residues. V lost 1 base to trimming and J lost 0 bases, with 8 bases between them. Germline V gene data show CDR1 as MGHRA and CDR2 as YSYEKL. The CDR3 sequence is CASSQAHRSTDTQYF. The CDR3 DNA reads TGCGCCAGCAGCCAAGCACACCGCAGCACAGATACGCAGTATTTT.

This clone was counted only a few times. The V and J genes are TRBV19 and TRBJ1-6; D call uncertain. The CDR3 totals 15 residues. CDR1 is LNHDA and CDR2 is SQIVND in the germline V gene (reference sequence). Trimming took 6 bases from V and 0 from J, leaving 9 bases between them. This chain's CDR3 is CASSPLSSYNSPLHF. DNA for the CDR3: TGTGCCAGTAGCCCCTTGAGCTCCTATAATTCACCCCTCCACTTT.

The chain couples TRBV18 to TRBJ1-6, with no clear D. The germline V gene has CDR1 KGHSH and CDR2 LQKENI. V was shortened by 3 bases and J by 0 bases, with 9 bases between the two germline ends. This CDR3 is built from 16 residues. The CDR3 protein is CASSPVKSSYNSPLHF. CDR3 in DNA: TGTGCCAGCTCACCGGTGAAAAGCTCCTATAATTCACCCCTCCACTTT.

The chain recombines TRBV7-2 with TRBJ2-5, with 10 bases fitting TRBD2. J lost 2 bases, V lost 3 bases, and 6 bases had no gene match. The length of the CDR3 is 16 residues. Per the germline V gene, CDR1 is SGHTA and CDR2 is FQGNSA. The CDR3: CASSLSSGGGQETQYF. The CDR3 DNA follows: TGTGCCAGCAGCTTGTCCAGCGGGGGGGGACAAGAGACCCAGTACTTC.

J is TRBJ1-2 and V is TRBV7-4; D is uncertain. The CDR3 covers 13 residues. The V end was cut by 1 base, the J end by 4 bases, with 7 bases between. Germline lookup yields CDR1 SGHVT and CDR2 SQSDAQ. Here the CDR3 reads CASSLGRSYGYTF. For the CDR3, the DNA is TGTGCCAGCAGCTTAGGACGGAGCTATGGCTACACCTTC.

The V call is TRBV4-1, the J call TRBJ1-1; perhaps TRBD1 as D (5 bases). Germline CDR1 MGHRA, CDR2 YSYEKL. The CDR3 has 14 residues. Deletions cut 0 bases from V and 0 bases from J, with 5 bases between. CDR3 sequence (DNA): TGCGCCAGCAGCCAAGAAGGGGTGAACACTGAAGCTTTCTTT. This encodes CASSQEGVNTEAFF.

Written as DNA, the CDR3 is TGTGCCAGCAGCTTAGTTTCGGGCGAAGAGACCCAGTACTTC. It is translated as CASSLVSGEETQYF. V and J are TRBV11-2 and TRBJ2-5; D gene unclear. The CDR3 covers 14 residues. Germline lookup yields CDR1 SGHAT and CDR2 FQNNGV. Trimming cost V 1 base and J 3 bases, with 9 bases left between them.

The CDR3, as DNA: TGCGCCAGCAGCCAAGTGATCCGGGACGAGCAGTACTTC. This codes for CASSQVIRDEQYF. J is TRBJ2-7 and V is TRBV4-3; the D is unclear. The V end lost 1 base, the J end lost 5 bases, and 9 bases lay between the germline ends. CDR3 length: 13 amino acids. From germline, CDR1 is LGHNA and CDR2 YSLEER.

This chain connects TRBV11-2 to TRBJ2-5; 15 nucleotides line up with TRBD2. Germline CDR1 and CDR2: SGHAT and FQNNGV. V was clipped by 4 bases and J by 5 bases; unmatched bases: 5. The length of the CDR3 is 16 residues. CDR3 DNA sequence: TGTGCCAGCAGCTCGAGGACTAGCGGGGGGGACGAGACCCAGTACTTC. Translated, it gives CASSSRTSGGDETQYF. The full variable domain, its missing parts supplied by reference TRBV11-2 and TRBJ2-5, is EAGVAQSPRYKIIEKRQSVAFWCNPISGHATLYWYQQILGQGPKLLIQFQNNGVVDDSQLPKDRFSAERLKGVDSTLKIQPAKLEDSAVYLCASSSRTSGGDETQYFGPGTRLLVL.

This sequence joins TRBV4-2 and TRBJ2-7; D remains unclear. Trimming took off 0 bases at V and 1 base at J, with 10 bases between the two ends. This CDR3 is 15 amino acids long. Germline values: CDR1 LGHNA, CDR2 YNFKEQ. CDR3 sequence: CASSQDDWSSYEQYF. The DNA of the CDR3 is TGTGCCAGCAGCCAAGATGACTGGTCTTCCTACGAGCAGTACTTC.

V is TRBV6-1 and J is TRBJ1-2, with TRBD1 identical over 8 bases. Germline CDR1 MNHNS, CDR2 SASEGT. This CDR3 has 14 residues. The J segment lost 4 bases and the V segment lost 1 base, leaving 2 bases of the junction unmatched. The CDR3 region is CASSEGTGSYGYTF. CDR3 DNA: TGTGCCAGCAGTGAAGGGACAGGGTCCTATGGCTACACCTTC.

This chain joins TRBV25-1 and TRBJ2-5; TRBD1 matches 7 bases. The CDR3 has 14 amino acids. Germline V gene sequence: CDR1 MGHDK, CDR2 SYGVNS. V dropped 3 bases and J dropped 5; count of bases not matched to a gene: 6. This CDR3 is CASSDRGGWETQYF. The CDR3 bases are TGTGCCAGCAGTGATAGAGGGGGCTGGGAGACCCAGTACTTC.

This rearrangement joins TRBV7-9 to TRBJ2-7; 7 nucleotides agree with TRBD1. The CDR3 extends over 15 amino acids. The junction had 7 bases not matched to a gene; V was cut back by 5 bases and J by 0 bases. Germline V lookup: CDR1 SEHNR, CDR2 FQNEAQ (reference sequence). The DNA of the CDR3 is TGTGCCAGCAGCATCGGGACAGCGAACTCCTACGAGCAGTACTTC. Encoded protein: CASSIGTANSYEQYF.

The chain uses TRBV5-1 and TRBJ2-3; possibly TRBD1 or TRBD2 for D (5 bases each). CDR1 SGHRS and CDR2 YFSETQ come from the germline V gene. Trimming took 1 base from V and 3 from J, leaving 9 bases between them. The CDR3 extends over 14 amino acids. The CDR3 DNA is TGCGCCAGCAGCTTGCCCGGGGCTACAGATACGCAGTATTTT. This sequence encodes CASSLPGATDTQYF.